Listed here are 6 T cell receptor beta chains from one sample, sequenced in a study of blood T cell repertoires in COVID-19. Using immunoSEQ multiplex PCR, the repertoire was profiled, and TCRdb retains in-frame clones only, with some absent. Among about 110,000 clones listed, about 87% were seen once. Material for sequencing was peripheral blood. These receptors originate from a woman aged 45-60 years with acute or convalescent COVID-19.

This chain uses TRBV30 with TRBJ1-5; D remains unclear. The CDR3 length is 16 residues. V dropped 0 bases and J dropped 9 bases, with 21 bases sitting between them. In germline, CDR1 is GTSNPN, CDR2 SVGIG (reference sequence). This chain's CDR3 is CAWSVPGGMGLAPQHF. CDR3 sequence (DNA): TGTGCCTGGAGTGTACCGGGAGGGATGGGATTGGCGCCCCAGCATTTT.

The genes are TRBV5-1 and TRBJ1-3; no clear D. The germline CDR1 and CDR2 sequences are SGHRS and YFSETQ. The CDR3 extends over 15 amino acids. Trimming took off 5 bases at V and 2 bases at J, with 14 bases between the two ends. The CDR3 coding sequence is TGCGCCAGCAGGGCGGAGGGATCGCCTGGAAACACCATATATTTT. Protein: CASRAEGSPGNTIYF.

The V gene is TRBV12-5, the J gene TRBJ2-5; TRBD2 aligns across 8 bases. Germline V gene sequence: CDR1 LGHNT, CDR2 FRNRAP. CDR3 length: 14 amino acids. The ends lost 3 bases at V and 5 bases at J; junction bases unmatched: 5. CDR3 in DNA: TGTGCTAGTGGTTTAGACGGGGGGGCCGAGACCCAGTACTTC. Its protein is CASGLDGGAETQYF.

The rearrangement links TRBV5-5 to TRBJ1-1; D is ambiguous. The CDR3 is 13 residues long. Germline-derived CDR1 and CDR2 are SGHKS and YYEKEE (reference sequence). V was cut by 2 bases and J by 3 bases, with 8 bases left in between. The DNA of the CDR3 is TGTGCCAGCAGCTTACTGAGAGACACTGAAGCTTTCTTT. Its translation is CASSLLRDTEAFF. Supplemented by reference TRBV5-5 and TRBJ1-1, the full variable domain reads DAGVTQSPTHLIKTRGQQVTLRCSPISGHKSVSWYQQVLGQGPQFIFQYYEKEERGRGNFPDRFSARQFPNYSSELNVNALLLGDSALYLCASSLLRDTEAFFGQGTRLTVV.

The genes are TRBV12-5 and TRBJ1-2, with D perhaps TRBD1 (5 bases). The CDR3 length is 14 residues. V was clipped by 2 bases and J by 8 bases, with 15 bases between them. Germline loops: CDR1 LGHNT, CDR2 FRNRAP. The CDR3: CASGLFLGVGGYTF. CDR3 coding DNA: TGTGCTAGTGGTTTGTTTCTAGGGGTAGGGGGCTACACCTTC.

This clone was seen only once. J is TRBJ1-4 and V is TRBV28; TRBD1 agrees at 10 bases. Germline V gene lookup returns CDR1 MDHEN and CDR2 SYDVKM. The CDR3 loop spans 15 amino acids. V was pared by 7 bases and J by 6 bases, with 8 bases of the junction left unmatched. CDR3 coding DNA: TGTGCCAGCACCGGGGGCGGGACAGGGGATGAAAAACTGTTTTTT. Translating it yields CASTGGGTGDEKLFF.